Below are 7 T cell receptor beta chains sequenced from a single sample in a study of shared clonotypes between healthy human individuals. Data came from immunoSEQ multiplex PCR; TCRdb stores just in-frame clones and leaves some out. The sample lists millions of clones, 90% to 95% occurring once. The sequenced material came from naive CD4+ T cells sorted from blood. The sample's subset: CD45RA+ positively selected. These receptor sequences come from a man aged 18 to 35 in good health.

The J gene is TRBJ1-6, the V gene TRBV30; TRBD1 agrees at 9 bases. Germline CDR1 GTSNPN, CDR2 SVGIG (reference sequence). V was pared by 2 bases and J by 7 bases, with 6 bases of the junction left unmatched. CDR3 length equals 15 residues. CDR3 DNA sequence: TGTGCCTGGAGTCCGGCTACAGGGGGCAATTCACCCCTCCACTTT. Residues: CAWSPATGGNSPLHF.

The CDR3 nucleotides are TGTGCCAGCTCACCAGCCATGGATCCGAACACCGGGGAGCTGTTTTTT. Residues: CASSPAMDPNTGELFF. The gene calls are TRBV18 and TRBJ2-2, with unresolved D. This CDR3 has 16 amino acids. Germline V lookup: CDR1 KGHSH, CDR2 LQKENI. V shed 2 bases and J shed 0 bases, with 10 bases lying between them.

The chain has TRBV10-3 and TRBJ2-3, with D unresolved. Trimming cost V 3 bases and J 0 bases, with 7 bases left between them. Germline V gives CDR1 ENHRY, CDR2 SYGVKD. The length of the CDR3 is 14 residues. CDR3 DNA sequence: TGTGCCATCAGTGAAGCCAGTAGCACAGATACGCAGTATTTT. The encoded protein is CAISEASSTDTQYF.

CDR3 in DNA: TGTGCCAGCCAATACGCCTACGAGCAGTACTTC. Its protein is CASQYAYEQYF. The V gene is TRBV7-2, the J gene TRBJ2-7; unclear D gene. CDR3 size: 11 residues. CDR1 is SGHTA, CDR2 FQGNSA, per germline. V lost 8 bases and J lost 2, with 7 bases in between.

Worth noting for this clone: This same CDR3 is encoded by further DNA sequences in the sample. J is TRBJ2-2 and V is TRBV2; D gene uncertain. The CDR3 length is 11 residues. V was pared by 6 bases and J by 6 bases, with 5 bases between. Germline-derived CDR1 and CDR2 are SNHLY and FYNNEI. This CDR3 reads CASRLSGELFF. CDR3 DNA: TGTGCCAGCAGACTTTCCGGGGAGCTGTTTTTT.

This chain uses TRBV4-2 with TRBJ1-5, with D maybe TRBD1 (5 bases). Germline CDR1 is LGHNA and CDR2 is YNFKEQ. The CDR3 loop spans 16 amino acids. With 3 bases removed from V and 2 bases from J, the gap between germline ends came to 14 bases. The CDR3 DNA sequence: TGTGCCAGCAGCCATCGGGGGTCCCAAGGCAATCAGCCCCAGCATTTT. It codes for CASSHRGSQGNQPQHF.

The genes are TRBV6-6 and TRBJ2-3; 10 bases agree with TRBD2. The junction had 12 bases not matched to a gene; V was cut back by 11 bases and J by 1 base. CDR1 and CDR2 (germline): MNHNY, SVGAGI (reference sequence). The CDR3 spans 16 residues. CDR3: CASRRRLAGGTDTQYF. In DNA, the CDR3 is TGTGCCTCGAGGAGGAGGCTAGCGGGGGGCACAGATACGCAGTATTTT.